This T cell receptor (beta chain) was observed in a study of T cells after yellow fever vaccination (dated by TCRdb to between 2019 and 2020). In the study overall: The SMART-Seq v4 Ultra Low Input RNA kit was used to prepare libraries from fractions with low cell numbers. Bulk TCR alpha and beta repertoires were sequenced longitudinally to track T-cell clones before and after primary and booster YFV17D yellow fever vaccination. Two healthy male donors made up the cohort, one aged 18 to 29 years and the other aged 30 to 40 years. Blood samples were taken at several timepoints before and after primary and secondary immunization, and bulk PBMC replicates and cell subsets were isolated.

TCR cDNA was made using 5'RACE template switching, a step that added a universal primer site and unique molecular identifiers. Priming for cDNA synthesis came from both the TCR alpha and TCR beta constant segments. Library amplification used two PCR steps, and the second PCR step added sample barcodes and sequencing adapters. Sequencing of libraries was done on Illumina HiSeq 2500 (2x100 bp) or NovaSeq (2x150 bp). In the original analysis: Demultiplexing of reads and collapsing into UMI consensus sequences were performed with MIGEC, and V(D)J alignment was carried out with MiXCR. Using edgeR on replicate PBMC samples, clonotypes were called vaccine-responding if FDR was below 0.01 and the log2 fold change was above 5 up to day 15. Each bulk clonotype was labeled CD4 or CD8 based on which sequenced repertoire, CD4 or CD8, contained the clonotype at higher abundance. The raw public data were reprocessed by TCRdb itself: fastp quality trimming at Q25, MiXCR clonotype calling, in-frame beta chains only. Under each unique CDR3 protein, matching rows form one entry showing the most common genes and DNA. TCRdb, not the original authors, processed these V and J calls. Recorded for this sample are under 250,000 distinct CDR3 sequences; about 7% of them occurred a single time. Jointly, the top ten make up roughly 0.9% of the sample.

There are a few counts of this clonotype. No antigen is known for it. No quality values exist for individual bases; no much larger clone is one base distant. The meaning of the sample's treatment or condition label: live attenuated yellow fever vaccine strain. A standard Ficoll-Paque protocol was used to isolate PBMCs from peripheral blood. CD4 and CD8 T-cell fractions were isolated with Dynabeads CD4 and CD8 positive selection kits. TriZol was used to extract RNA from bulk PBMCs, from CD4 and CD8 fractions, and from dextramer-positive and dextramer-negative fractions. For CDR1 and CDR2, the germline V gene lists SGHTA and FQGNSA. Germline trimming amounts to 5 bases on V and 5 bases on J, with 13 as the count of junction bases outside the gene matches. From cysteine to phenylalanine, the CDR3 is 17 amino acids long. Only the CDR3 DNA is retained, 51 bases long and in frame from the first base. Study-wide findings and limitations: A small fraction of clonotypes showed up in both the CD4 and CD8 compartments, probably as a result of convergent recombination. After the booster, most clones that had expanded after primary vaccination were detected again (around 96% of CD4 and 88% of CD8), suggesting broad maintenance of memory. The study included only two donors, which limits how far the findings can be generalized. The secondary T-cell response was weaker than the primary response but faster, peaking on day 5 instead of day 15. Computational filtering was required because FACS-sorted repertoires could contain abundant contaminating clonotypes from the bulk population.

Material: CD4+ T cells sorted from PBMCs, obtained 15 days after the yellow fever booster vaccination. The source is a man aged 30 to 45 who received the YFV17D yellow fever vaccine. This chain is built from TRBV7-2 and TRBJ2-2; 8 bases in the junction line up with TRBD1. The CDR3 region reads CASSRFGQGPLTGELFF. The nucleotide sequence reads TGTGCCAGCAGCAGATTTGGACAGGGCCCGCTTACCGGGGAGCTGTTTTTT.